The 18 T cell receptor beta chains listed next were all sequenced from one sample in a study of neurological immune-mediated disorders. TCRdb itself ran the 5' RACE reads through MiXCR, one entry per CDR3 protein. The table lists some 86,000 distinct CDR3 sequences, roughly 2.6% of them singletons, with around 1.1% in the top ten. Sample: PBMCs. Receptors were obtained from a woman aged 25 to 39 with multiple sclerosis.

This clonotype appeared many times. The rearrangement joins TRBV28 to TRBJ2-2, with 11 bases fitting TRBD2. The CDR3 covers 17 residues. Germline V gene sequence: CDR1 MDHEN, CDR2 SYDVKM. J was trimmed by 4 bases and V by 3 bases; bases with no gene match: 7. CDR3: CASSFRTSGYSTGELFF. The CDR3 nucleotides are TGTGCCAGCAGTTTTAGGACTAGCGGGTATAGCACCGGGGAGCTGTTTTTT. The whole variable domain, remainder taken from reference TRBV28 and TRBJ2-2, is DVKVTQSSRYLVKRTGEKVFLECVQDMDHENMFWYRQDPGLGLRLIYFSYDVKMKEKGDIPEGYSVSREKKERFSLILESASTNQTSMYLCASSFRTSGYSTGELFFGEGSRLTVL.

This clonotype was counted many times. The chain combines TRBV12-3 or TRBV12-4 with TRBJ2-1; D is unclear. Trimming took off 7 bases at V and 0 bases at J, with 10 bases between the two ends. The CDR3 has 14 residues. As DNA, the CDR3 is TGTGCCAGCACGCCCACGAGCTCCTACAATGAGCAGTTCTTC. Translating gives CASTPTSSYNEQFF.

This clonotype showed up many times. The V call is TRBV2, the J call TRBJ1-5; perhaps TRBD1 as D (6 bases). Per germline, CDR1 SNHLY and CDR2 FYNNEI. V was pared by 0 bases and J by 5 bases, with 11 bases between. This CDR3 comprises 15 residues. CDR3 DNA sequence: TGTGCCAGCAGTGAAGCGCTGGGGGGGCATCAGCCCCAGCATTTT. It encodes CASSEALGGHQPQHF.

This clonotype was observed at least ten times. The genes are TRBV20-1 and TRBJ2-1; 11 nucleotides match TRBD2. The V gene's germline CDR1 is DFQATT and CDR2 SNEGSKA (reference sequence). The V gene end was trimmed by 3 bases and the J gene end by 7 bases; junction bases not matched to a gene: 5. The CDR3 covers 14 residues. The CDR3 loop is CSARARLAGNEQFF. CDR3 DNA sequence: TGCAGTGCTAGGGCGAGACTAGCGGGAAATGAGCAGTTCTTC.

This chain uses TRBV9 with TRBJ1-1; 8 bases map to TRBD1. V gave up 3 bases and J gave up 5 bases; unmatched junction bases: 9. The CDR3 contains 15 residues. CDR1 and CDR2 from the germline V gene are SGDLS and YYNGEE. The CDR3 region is CASSGAGGSPTEAFF. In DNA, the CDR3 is TGTGCCAGCAGCGGGGCAGGGGGCAGCCCAACTGAAGCTTTCTTT.

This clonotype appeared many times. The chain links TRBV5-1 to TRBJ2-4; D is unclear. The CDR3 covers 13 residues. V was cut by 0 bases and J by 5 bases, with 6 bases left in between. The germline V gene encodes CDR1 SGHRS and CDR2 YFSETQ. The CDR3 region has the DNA TGCGCCAGCAGCTTGGATGGGGAAAACATTCAGTACTTC. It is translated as CASSLDGENIQYF.

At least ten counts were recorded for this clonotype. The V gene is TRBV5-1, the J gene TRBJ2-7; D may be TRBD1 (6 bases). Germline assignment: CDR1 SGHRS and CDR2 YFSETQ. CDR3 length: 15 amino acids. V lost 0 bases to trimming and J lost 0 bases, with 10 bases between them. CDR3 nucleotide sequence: TGCGCCAGCAGCTTGGTTCCGACAGGCTCCTACGAGCAGTACTTC. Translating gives CASSLVPTGSYEQYF. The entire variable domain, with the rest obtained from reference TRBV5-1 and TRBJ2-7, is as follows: KAGVTQTPRYLIKTRGQQVTLSCSPISGHRSVSWYQQTPGQGLQFLFEYFSETQRNKGNFPGRFSGRQFSNSRSEMNVSTLELGDSALYLCASSLVPTGSYEQYFGPGTRLTVT.

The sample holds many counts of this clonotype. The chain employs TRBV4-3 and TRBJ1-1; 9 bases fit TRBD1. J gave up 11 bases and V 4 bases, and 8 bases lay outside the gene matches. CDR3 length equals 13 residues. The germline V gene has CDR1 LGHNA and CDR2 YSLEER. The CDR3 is CASSPTGTGLAFF. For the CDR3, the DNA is TGCGCCAGCAGCCCCACCGGGACAGGGCTGGCTTTCTTT.

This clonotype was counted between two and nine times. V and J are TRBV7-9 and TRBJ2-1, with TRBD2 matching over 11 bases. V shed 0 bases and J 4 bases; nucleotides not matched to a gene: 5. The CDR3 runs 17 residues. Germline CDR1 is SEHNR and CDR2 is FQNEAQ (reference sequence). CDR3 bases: TGTGCCAGCAGCTTAGCGTACGGGACTAGCGGTTACAATGAGCAGTTCTTC. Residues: CASSLAYGTSGYNEQFF.

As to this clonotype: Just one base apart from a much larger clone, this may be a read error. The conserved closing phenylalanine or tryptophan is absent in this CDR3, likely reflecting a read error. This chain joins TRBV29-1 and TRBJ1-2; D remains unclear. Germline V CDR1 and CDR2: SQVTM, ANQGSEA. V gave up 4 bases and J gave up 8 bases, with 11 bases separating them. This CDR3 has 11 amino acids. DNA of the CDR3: TGCAGCGTTGCGTCGGGAAACGGCTACACCTAC. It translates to CSVASGNGYTY.

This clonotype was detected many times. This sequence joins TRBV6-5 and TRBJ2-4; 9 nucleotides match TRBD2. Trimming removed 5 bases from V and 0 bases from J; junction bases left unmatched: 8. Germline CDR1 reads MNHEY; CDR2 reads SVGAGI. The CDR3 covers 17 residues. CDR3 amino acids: CASSQTSGSLAKNIQYF. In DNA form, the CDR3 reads TGTGCCAGCAGTCAAACTAGCGGGTCCTTAGCCAAAAACATTCAGTACTTC.

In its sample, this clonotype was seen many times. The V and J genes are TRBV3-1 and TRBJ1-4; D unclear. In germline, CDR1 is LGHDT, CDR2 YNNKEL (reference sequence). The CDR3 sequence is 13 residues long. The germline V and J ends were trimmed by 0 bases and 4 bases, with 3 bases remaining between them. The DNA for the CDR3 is TGTGCCAGCAGCCAAGACAGTAATGAAAAACTGTTTTTT. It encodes CASSQDSNEKLFF.

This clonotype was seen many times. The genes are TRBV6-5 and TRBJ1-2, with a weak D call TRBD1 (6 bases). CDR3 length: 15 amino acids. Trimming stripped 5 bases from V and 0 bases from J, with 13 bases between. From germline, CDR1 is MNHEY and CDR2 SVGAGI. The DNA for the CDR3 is TGTGCCAGCAGTCCGACGACAGGCTCTAACTATGGCTACACCTTC. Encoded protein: CASSPTTGSNYGYTF.

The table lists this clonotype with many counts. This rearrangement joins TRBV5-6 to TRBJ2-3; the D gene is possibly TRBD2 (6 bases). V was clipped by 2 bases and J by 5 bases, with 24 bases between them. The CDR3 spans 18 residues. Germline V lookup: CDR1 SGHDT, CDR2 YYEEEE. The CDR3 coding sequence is TGTGCCAGCAGCTTTCGAGCCGACCTATATGCGGGGATAGATACGCAGTATTTT. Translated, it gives CASSFRADLYAGIDTQYF.

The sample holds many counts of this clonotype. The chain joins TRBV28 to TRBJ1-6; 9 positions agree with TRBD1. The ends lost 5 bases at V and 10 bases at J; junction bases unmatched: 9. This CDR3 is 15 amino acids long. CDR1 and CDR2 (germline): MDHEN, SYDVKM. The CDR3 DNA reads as TGTGCCAGCAGTAGCCGGGACAGGGTTGGGTCACCCCTCCACTTT. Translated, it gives CASSSRDRVGSPLHF. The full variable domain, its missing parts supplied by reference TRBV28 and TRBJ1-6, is DVKVTQSSRYLVKRTGEKVFLECVQDMDHENMFWYRQDPGLGLRLIYFSYDVKMKEKGDIPEGYSVSREKKERFSLILESASTNQTSMYLCASSSRDRVGSPLHFGNGTRLTVT.

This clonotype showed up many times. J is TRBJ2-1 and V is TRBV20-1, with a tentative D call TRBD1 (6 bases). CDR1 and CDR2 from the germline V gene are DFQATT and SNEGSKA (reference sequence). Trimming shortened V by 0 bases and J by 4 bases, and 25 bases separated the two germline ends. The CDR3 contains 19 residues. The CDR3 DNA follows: TGCAGTGCTAGAGATCTGGGGGCCGCTCGCCCCCCCCCGTACAATGAGCAGTTCTTC. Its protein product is CSARDLGAARPPPYNEQFF.

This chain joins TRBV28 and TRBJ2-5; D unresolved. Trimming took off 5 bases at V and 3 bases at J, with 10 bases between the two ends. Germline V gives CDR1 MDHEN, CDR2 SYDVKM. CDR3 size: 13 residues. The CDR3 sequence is CASSLGMEETQYF. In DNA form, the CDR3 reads TGTGCCAGCAGTCTGGGAATGGAAGAGACCCAGTACTTC. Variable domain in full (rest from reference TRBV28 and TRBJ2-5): DVKVTQSSRYLVKRTGEKVFLECVQDMDHENMFWYRQDPGLGLRLIYFSYDVKMKEKGDIPEGYSVSREKKERFSLILESASTNQTSMYLCASSLGMEETQYFGPGTRLLVL.

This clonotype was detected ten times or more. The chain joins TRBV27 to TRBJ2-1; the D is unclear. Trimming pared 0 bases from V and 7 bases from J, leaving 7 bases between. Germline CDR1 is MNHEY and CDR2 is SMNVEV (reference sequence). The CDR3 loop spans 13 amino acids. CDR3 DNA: TGTGCCAGCAGTTTATCGACACCAAATGAGCAGTTCTTC. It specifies CASSLSTPNEQFF.